This TCR beta chain stems from a study of T cell responses to AZD1222 COVID-19 vaccine. As for this clone: Its antigen is as yet unknown.

Study conclusions and caveats: Donors were mostly white British, more females; clonal diversity possibly underestimated. None of the repertoires were sampled until the peak T cell response had passed.

The table came from immunoSEQ multiplex PCR; TCRdb's copy has only in-frame clones and leaves some out. Here the sample spans 72,000 or so clones, roughly 85% being singletons. CDR3 length equals 15 residues. V lost 4 bases and J lost 3, with 15 bases in between. The germline gives CDR1 SGHRS, CDR2 YFSETQ. This TCR was sampled from an adult in good health. The specimen comprised peripheral blood, sampled on day 0 of AZD1222 vaccination. The chain has TRBV5-1 and TRBJ2-3, with D unresolved. CDR3 bases: TGCGCCAGCAGCCGCCAAGAGCGCCAGACAGATACGCAGTATTTT. Translation: CASSRQERQTDTQYF.